A selection of T cell receptor beta chains follows, all from one sample in a study of cytotoxic CD8 clonotypes in ibrutinib-treated CLL. Here immunoSEQ multiplex PCR was the method, and the copy in TCRdb shows in-frame clones only, minus some. Altogether roughly 250,000 clones are present, 70% being singletons, with the ten largest covering 15%. The starting material was PBMCs, obtained after 24 months of ibrutinib treatment. These receptors all stem from a human donor with chronic lymphocytic leukemia. The CDR3 runs from the conserved cysteine through the conserved F or W. A D gene is named only where the DNA matches it firmly. Clone sizes are given selectively: once, few, many, or a class where the clone is expanded.

abundance: NA
v_gene: TRBV29-1
d_gene: TRBD2
j_gene: TRBJ2-7
CDR3nt: TGCAGCGCCCGCTGGGGGGGGACCTACGAGCAGTACTTC
CDR3aa: CSARWGGTYEQYF

abundance: few
v_gene: TRBV9
d_gene: NA
j_gene: TRBJ2-7
CDR3nt: TGTGCCAGCAGCGTGACGGATATTCCCTACGAGCAGTACTTC
CDR3aa: CASSVTDIPYEQYF

abundance: NA
v_gene: TRBV10-3
d_gene: TRBD1
j_gene: TRBJ2-6
CDR3nt: TGTGCCATCAGTCATGCCGGGACAGGACGATTCTCTGGGGCCAACGTCCTGACTTTC
CDR3aa: CAISHAGTGRFSGANVLTF

abundance: NA
v_gene: TRBV30
d_gene: NA
j_gene: TRBJ1-4
CDR3nt: TGTGCCTGGAGTGTTCCAGGGGCCCCGGTCGGAGGTGAAAAACTGTTTTTT
CDR3aa: CAWSVPGAPVGGEKLFF

abundance: NA
v_gene: TRBV27
d_gene: NA
j_gene: TRBJ2-1
CDR3nt: TGTGCCAGCACCCTGACTAACGGAGCTTACAATGAGCAGTTCTTC
CDR3aa: CASTLTNGAYNEQFF

abundance: NA
v_gene: TRBV19
d_gene: NA
j_gene: TRBJ2-7
CDR3nt: TGTGCCAGTAGATCGGAACCATACGAGCAGTACTTC
CDR3aa: CASRSEPYEQYF

abundance: NA
v_gene: TRBV11-2
d_gene: NA
j_gene: TRBJ2-7
CDR3nt: TGTGCCAGCAGCTCCGTTTACGAGCAGTACTTC
CDR3aa: CASSSVYEQYF

abundance: NA
v_gene: TRBV27
d_gene: NA
j_gene: TRBJ2-5
CDR3nt: TGTGCCAGCAGTCGAATTGCCCCCCAAGAGACCCAGTACTTC
CDR3aa: CASSRIAPQETQYF

abundance: NA
v_gene: TRBV28
d_gene: NA
j_gene: TRBJ1-5
CDR3nt: TGTGCCAGCAGTTTAAGAGGGGCAGGTCAGCCCCAGCATTTT
CDR3aa: CASSLRGAGQPQHF

abundance: NA
v_gene: TRBV15
d_gene: NA
j_gene: TRBJ1-3
CDR3nt: TGTGCCACCAGCAGAGGGGACGTAGACTCTGGAAACACCATATATTTT
CDR3aa: CATSRGDVDSGNTIYF

abundance: NA
v_gene: TRBV9
d_gene: NA
j_gene: TRBJ2-1
CDR3nt: TGTGCCAGCAGCGTAGCTGCCGGCTCAACCTACAATGAGCAGTTCTTC
CDR3aa: CASSVAAGSTYNEQFF

abundance: NA
v_gene: TRBV13
d_gene: NA
j_gene: TRBJ2-7
CDR3nt: TGTGCCAGCAGCCAAGGGAGCGGGCCAGACTACGAGCAGTACTTC
CDR3aa: CASSQGSGPDYEQYF

abundance: NA
v_gene: TRBV9
d_gene: TRBD2
j_gene: TRBJ2-2
CDR3nt: TGTGCCAGCAGCGTAGATGAAACTAGCGGGAGTCGGGACACCGGGGAGCTGTTTTTT
CDR3aa: CASSVDETSGSRDTGELFF

abundance: NA
v_gene: TRBV27
d_gene: NA
j_gene: TRBJ1-5
CDR3nt: TGTGCCAGCGGACTATGGAGCAATCAGCCCCAGCATTTT
CDR3aa: CASGLWSNQPQHF

abundance: few
v_gene: TRBV14
d_gene: NA
j_gene: TRBJ2-5
CDR3nt: TGTGCCAGCAGCCAAGTTGTCGGACAAGAGACCCAGTACTTC
CDR3aa: CASSQVVGQETQYF

abundance: NA
v_gene: TRBV28
d_gene: TRBD2
j_gene: TRBJ2-1
CDR3nt: TGTGCCAGCAGTTTTATACTAGCGGGAGCGACGTGGAATGAGCAGTTCTTC
CDR3aa: CASSFILAGATWNEQFF

abundance: NA
v_gene: TRBV4-1
d_gene: NA
j_gene: TRBJ2-6
CDR3nt: TGCGCCAGCAGCCAAGGATCGGTCGGGAGCTCTGGGGCCAACGTCCTGACTTTC
CDR3aa: CASSQGSVGSSGANVLTF

abundance: once
v_gene: TRBV18
d_gene: NA
j_gene: TRBJ2-7
CDR3nt: TGTGCCAGCTCCCCACCGTCGGCGGCTCGCGAGCAGTACTTC
CDR3aa: CASSPPSAAREQYF

abundance: NA
v_gene: TRBV20-1
d_gene: NA
j_gene: TRBJ2-3
CDR3nt: TGCAGTGTGAGACGACGAGATACGCAGTATTTT
CDR3aa: CSVRRRDTQYF

abundance: NA
v_gene: TRBV19
d_gene: NA
j_gene: TRBJ2-1
CDR3nt: TGTGCCAGTGTCTCAGGGTCCAGCTCCTACAATGAGCAGTTCTTC
CDR3aa: CASVSGSSSYNEQFF

abundance: NA
v_gene: TRBV9
d_gene: NA
j_gene: TRBJ1-5
CDR3nt: TGTGCCAGCAGCCCGGGACCGCGATTGCAGCCCCAGCATTTT
CDR3aa: CASSPGPRLQPQHF

abundance: NA
v_gene: TRBV27
d_gene: NA
j_gene: TRBJ2-7
CDR3nt: TGTGCCAGCAGTCCACCTGGGGTGGTGGGGGTTGGGAGCTACGAGCAGTACTTC
CDR3aa: CASSPPGVVGVGSYEQYF

abundance: NA
v_gene: TRBV7-9
d_gene: NA
j_gene: TRBJ1-1
CDR3nt: TGTGCCAGCGGACCACAGGAAAACACTGAAGCTTTCTTT
CDR3aa: CASGPQENTEAFF

abundance: NA
v_gene: TRBV6-5
d_gene: NA
j_gene: TRBJ2-5
CDR3nt: TGTGCCAGCAGTTATTTGAATCAAGAGACCCAGTACTTC
CDR3aa: CASSYLNQETQYF

abundance: NA
v_gene: TRBV5-1
d_gene: NA
j_gene: TRBJ1-4
CDR3nt: TGCGCCAGCAGCCCGGGAGGTAATGAAAAACTGTTTTTT
CDR3aa: CASSPGGNEKLFF

abundance: NA
v_gene: TRBV4-2
d_gene: NA
j_gene: TRBJ2-3
CDR3nt: TGTGCCAGCAGCCAAGGGTCGGACCCCATCACAGATACGCAGTATTTT
CDR3aa: CASSQGSDPITDTQYF

abundance: NA
v_gene: TRBV6-5
d_gene: NA
j_gene: TRBJ2-5
CDR3nt: TGTGCCAGCAGCAGGGGAGAGACCCAGTACTTC
CDR3aa: CASSRGETQYF

abundance: NA
v_gene: TRBV28
d_gene: TRBD1
j_gene: TRBJ1-2
CDR3nt: TGTGCCAGCAGTCCCGGGACAGCAGCTAACTATGGCTACACCTTC
CDR3aa: CASSPGTAANYGYTF

abundance: once
v_gene: TRBV27
d_gene: TRBD2
j_gene: TRBJ2-3
CDR3nt: TGTGCCAGCAGTTTGTCCGGGGCGGGAGATCCAGATACGCAGTATTTT
CDR3aa: CASSLSGAGDPDTQYF

abundance: NA
v_gene: TRBV7-2
d_gene: NA
j_gene: TRBJ2-7
CDR3nt: TGTGCCAGCAGCTCACGAGAGCGGAGCTCCTACGAGCAGTACTTC
CDR3aa: CASSSRERSSYEQYF

abundance: NA
v_gene: TRBV7-2
d_gene: NA
j_gene: TRBJ1-1
CDR3nt: TGTGCCAGCAGCCAACAGGGAATAATGAACACTGAAGCTTTCTTT
CDR3aa: CASSQQGIMNTEAFF

abundance: few
v_gene: TRBV27
d_gene: NA
j_gene: TRBJ2-1
CDR3nt: TGTGCCAGCAGTTTCGGAGTCTACAATGAGCAGTTCTTC
CDR3aa: CASSFGVYNEQFF

abundance: medium-sized
v_gene: TRBV29-1
d_gene: TRBD1
j_gene: TRBJ2-7
CDR3nt: TGCAGCGTAAACAGGGGATACGTCAACGAGCAGTACTTC
CDR3aa: CSVNRGYVNEQYF

abundance: NA
v_gene: TRBV19
d_gene: NA
j_gene: TRBJ1-5
CDR3nt: TGTGCCAGTAGTATCGTTGGGACCAATCAGCCCCAGCATTTT
CDR3aa: CASSIVGTNQPQHF

abundance: NA
v_gene: TRBV2
d_gene: NA
j_gene: TRBJ2-2
CDR3nt: TGTGCCAGCAGTCCCCAGGGGTACACCGGGGAGCTGTTTTTT
CDR3aa: CASSPQGYTGELFF

abundance: NA
v_gene: TRBV28
d_gene: NA
j_gene: TRBJ1-5
CDR3nt: TGTGCCAGCAGCCTTCTGGCCAGGAATCAGCCCCAGCATTTT
CDR3aa: CASSLLARNQPQHF

abundance: NA
v_gene: TRBV20-1
d_gene: NA
j_gene: TRBJ2-3
CDR3nt: TGCAGTGGTGCCGATACGCAGTATTTT
CDR3aa: CSGADTQYF

abundance: once
v_gene: TRBV5-6
d_gene: TRBD1
j_gene: TRBJ2-7
CDR3nt: TGTGCCAGCAGCTCTCACGGGACAGGGGACGAGCAGTACTTC
CDR3aa: CASSSHGTGDEQYF

abundance: NA
v_gene: TRBV7-7
d_gene: TRBD2
j_gene: TRBJ2-2
CDR3nt: TGTGCTAGCAGCTTAAGCGCGGGAGGGCCTTACACCGGGGAGCTGTTTTTT
CDR3aa: CASSLSAGGPYTGELFF

abundance: once
v_gene: TRBV7-8
d_gene: NA
j_gene: TRBJ2-7
CDR3nt: TGTGCCAGCAGCTCGACAGGTCGGGGCGAGCAGTACTTC
CDR3aa: CASSSTGRGEQYF

abundance: once
v_gene: TRBV11-2
d_gene: NA
j_gene: TRBJ1-1
CDR3nt: TGTGCCAGCAGCCTCGAGAGTGGTGCTTTCTTT
CDR3aa: CASSLESGAFF

abundance: NA
v_gene: TRBV25-1
d_gene: NA
j_gene: TRBJ1-2
CDR3nt: TGTGCCAGCAGTGAATTTGAGGGACTAAACTATGGCTACACCTTC
CDR3aa: CASSEFEGLNYGYTF

abundance: NA
v_gene: TRBV5-1
d_gene: NA
j_gene: TRBJ2-1
CDR3nt: TGCGCCAGCAGTCTCGGAGGGAATGAGCAGTTCTTC
CDR3aa: CASSLGGNEQFF

abundance: NA
v_gene: TRBV5-1
d_gene: TRBD2
j_gene: TRBJ2-3
CDR3nt: TGCGCCAGCAGCCCGGGGGCGGGAGGGTACACAGATACGCAGTATTTT
CDR3aa: CASSPGAGGYTDTQYF

abundance: NA
v_gene: TRBV28
d_gene: NA
j_gene: TRBJ1-4
CDR3nt: TGTGCCAGCAGCCTGGCAGGGGTTGGGGAAAAACTGTTTTTT
CDR3aa: CASSLAGVGEKLFF

abundance: NA
v_gene: TRBV6-6
d_gene: TRBD1
j_gene: TRBJ1-1
CDR3nt: TGTGCCAGCACCCCACAGGGGACTGAAGCTTTCTTT
CDR3aa: CASTPQGTEAFF

abundance: few
v_gene: TRBV27
d_gene: NA
j_gene: TRBJ2-3
CDR3nt: TGTGCCAGCAGTCCCGGCACAGATACGCAGTATTTT
CDR3aa: CASSPGTDTQYF

abundance: few
v_gene: TRBV30
d_gene: NA
j_gene: TRBJ1-2
CDR3nt: TGTGCCTGGAGCAGCCGGCTTGCTAACTATGGCTACACCTTC
CDR3aa: CAWSSRLANYGYTF

abundance: NA
v_gene: TRBV4-1
d_gene: TRBD2
j_gene: TRBJ2-1
CDR3nt: TGCGCCAGCAGCCCCGGGATACTAGCGGGAGCTTACAATGAGCAGTTCTTC
CDR3aa: CASSPGILAGAYNEQFF

abundance: NA
v_gene: TRBV27
d_gene: NA
j_gene: TRBJ2-7
CDR3nt: TGTGCCAGCAGTTCCCTCGGACAGAGCTCCTACGAGCAGTACTTC
CDR3aa: CASSSLGQSSYEQYF

abundance: NA
v_gene: TRBV7-3
d_gene: NA
j_gene: TRBJ2-5
CDR3nt: TGTGCCAGCAGCTTAAGAGGGCCAGAGACCCAGTACTTC
CDR3aa: CASSLRGPETQYF